This TCR beta chain was captured in a study of long-term antiretroviral therapy in people with HIV. Version v3.0 of the immunoSEQ assay was performed at survey level. Method: immunoSEQ multiplex PCR; TCRdb's copy keeps in-frame clones and lacks some. The repertoire has tens of thousands of clones, about 86% of them found once; the top ten carry around 4.8%. The sample was unsorted PBMCs, taken roughly 2.7 years after starting antiretroviral therapy. The receptor's source is a man aged 35-49 years with HIV.

The CDR3 spells CASTYSGFSEAFF. CDR3 in DNA: TGTGCCAGCACCTACTCTGGGTTCTCTGAAGCTTTCTTT. The V call is TRBV6-5, the J call TRBJ1-1; no firm D call. CDR3 size: 13 residues. CDR1 and CDR2 from the germline V gene are MNHEY and SVGAGI. Trimming left V 7 bases short and J 6 bases short, with 15 bases between.